One T cell receptor (beta chain) is described in this entry. The antigen remains undetermined. CD45RO negativity and positive selection for CCR7 defined naive CD8 cells, a population that excluded terminally differentiated effector memory CD45RA+ cells. The data originate from a study of shared clonotypes between healthy human individuals. Study-level results: How much donors shared clonotypes was expected to be affected by sequencing depth.

Looked up from germline, CDR1 is GTSNPN and CDR2 is SVGIG (reference sequence). Trimming shortened V by 0 bases and J by 8 bases, and 16 bases separated the two germline ends. The CDR3 runs to 15 residues. Deep-level settings were used for running the assay. Genomic DNA of every subset was divided equally among multiple immunoSEQ plates. This table comes from immunoSEQ multiplex PCR, and its TCRdb copy is limited to in-frame clones, with some not included. The table lists approximately 1.9 million clones, 93% of them singletons. The V call is TRBV30, the J call TRBJ1-4; no firm D call. Sequencing was carried out using naive CD8+ T cells from PBMCs. The sequence derives from a man younger than 35 in good health. Some clones in this sample may be carry-over from other donors' samples. The CDR3 sequence is CAWSVGVGFDEKLFF. As DNA, the CDR3 is TGTGCCTGGAGTGTTGGCGTTGGATTCGACGAAAAACTGTTTTTT.